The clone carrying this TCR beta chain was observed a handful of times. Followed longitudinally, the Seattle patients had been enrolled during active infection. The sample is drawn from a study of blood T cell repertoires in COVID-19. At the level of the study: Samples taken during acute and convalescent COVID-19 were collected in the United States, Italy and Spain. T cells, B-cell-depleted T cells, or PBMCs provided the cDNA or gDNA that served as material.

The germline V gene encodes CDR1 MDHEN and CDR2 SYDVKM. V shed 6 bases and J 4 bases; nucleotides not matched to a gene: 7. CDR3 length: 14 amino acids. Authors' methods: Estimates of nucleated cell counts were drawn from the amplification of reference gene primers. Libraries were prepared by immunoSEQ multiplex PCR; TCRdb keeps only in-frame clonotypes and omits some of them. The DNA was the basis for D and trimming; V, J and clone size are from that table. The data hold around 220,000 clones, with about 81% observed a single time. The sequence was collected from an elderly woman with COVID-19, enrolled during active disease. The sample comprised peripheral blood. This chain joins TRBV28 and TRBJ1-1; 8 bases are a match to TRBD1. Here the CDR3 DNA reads TGTGCCAGCAGGAGGACAGGGTCGGCCACTGAAGCTTTCTTT. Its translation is CASRRTGSATEAFF. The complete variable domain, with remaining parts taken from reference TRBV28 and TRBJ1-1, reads DVKVTQSSRYLVKRTGEKVFLECVQDMDHENMFWYRQDPGLGLRLIYFSYDVKMKEKGDIPEGYSVSREKKERFSLILESASTNQTSMYLCASRRTGSATEAFFGQGTRLTVV.